This TCR beta chain was obtained from a study of cytomegalovirus exposure and HLA in healthy donors. Study results and limitations: First-cohort TCR clusters tended to co-occur in the 130 or so validation repertoires, a later analysis found. In vitro testing confirmed a few CMV-associated chains as specific for CMV antigens. Cytomegalovirus status was reportedly diagnosed by the classifier with high sensitivity and specificity. Some public TCRs appeared in many individuals, while most sequences were rare.

The assay was immunoSEQ multiplex PCR, and TCRdb's table has in-frame clones only and misses some. The sample shows 100,000 to 150,000 clones, about 87% of them seen only once. Remarks on this clone: Its target is unknown.

The material sequenced was PBMCs. The TCR originated in a woman in her late teens or twenties in good health and CMV-seronegative.

The CDR3 DNA sequence: TGCGCCAGCAGCTTGAGGACAGGGAACACTGAAGCTTTCTTT. Protein product: CASSLRTGNTEAFF. The chain recombines TRBV4-1 with TRBJ1-1; 7 nucleotides match TRBD1. V trimming: 5 bases; J trimming: 1 base; junction bases outside the gene matches: 4. The CDR3 runs to 14 residues. Germline loops: CDR1 MGHRA, CDR2 YSYEKL.